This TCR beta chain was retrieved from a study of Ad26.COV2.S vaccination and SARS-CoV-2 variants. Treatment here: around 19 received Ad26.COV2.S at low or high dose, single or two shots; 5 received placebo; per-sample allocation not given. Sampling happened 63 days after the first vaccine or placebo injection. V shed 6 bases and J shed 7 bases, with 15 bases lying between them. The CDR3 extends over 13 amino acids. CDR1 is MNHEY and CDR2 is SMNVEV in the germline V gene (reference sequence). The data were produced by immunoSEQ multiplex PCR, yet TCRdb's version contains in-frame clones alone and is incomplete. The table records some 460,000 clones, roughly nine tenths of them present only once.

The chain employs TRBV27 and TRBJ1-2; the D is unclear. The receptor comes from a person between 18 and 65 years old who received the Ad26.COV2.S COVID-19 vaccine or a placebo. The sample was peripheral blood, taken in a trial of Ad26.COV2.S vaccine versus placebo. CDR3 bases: TGTGCCAGCAGGCCTGGTGGAGGTAGTGGCTACACCTTC. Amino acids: CASRPGGGSGYTF.